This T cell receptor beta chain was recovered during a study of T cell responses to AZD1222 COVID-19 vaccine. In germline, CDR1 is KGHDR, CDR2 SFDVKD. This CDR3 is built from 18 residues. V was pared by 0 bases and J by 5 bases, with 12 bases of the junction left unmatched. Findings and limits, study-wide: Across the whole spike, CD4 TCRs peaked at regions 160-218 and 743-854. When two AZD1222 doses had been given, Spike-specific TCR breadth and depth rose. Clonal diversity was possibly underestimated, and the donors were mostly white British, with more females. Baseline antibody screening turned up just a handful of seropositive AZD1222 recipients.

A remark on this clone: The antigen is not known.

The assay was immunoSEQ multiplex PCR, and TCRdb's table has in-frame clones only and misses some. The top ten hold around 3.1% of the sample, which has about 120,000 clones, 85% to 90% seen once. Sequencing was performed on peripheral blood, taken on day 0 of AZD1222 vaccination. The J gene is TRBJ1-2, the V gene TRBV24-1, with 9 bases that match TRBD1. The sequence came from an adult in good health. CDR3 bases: TGTGCCACCAGTGATTTGAGGGCCGGGACAGGGAGGTTGTATGGCTACACCTTC. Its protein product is CATSDLRAGTGRLYGYTF.